The 30 T cell receptor beta chains below come from one sample, sequenced in a study of cytomegalovirus exposure and HLA in healthy donors. Researchers ran the PCR with 60 Vbeta and 13 Jbeta primers. Data came from immunoSEQ multiplex PCR; TCRdb stores just in-frame clones and leaves some out. The sample yields some 130,000 clones, roughly 80% seen once. Sample: PBMCs. The receptors were sampled from a girl aged 2-10 years in good health and CMV-seronegative.

This chain uses TRBV4-2 with TRBJ1-5; no definite D call. The CDR3 is made up of 16 amino acids. Germline CDR1 is LGHNA and CDR2 is YNFKEQ. V was cut by 0 bases and J by 0 bases, with 9 bases left in between. For the CDR3, the DNA is TGTGCCAGCAGCCAAGACCTGAGCCATAGCAATCAGCCCCAGCATTTT. It translates to CASSQDLSHSNQPQHF.

The chain has TRBV6-5 and TRBJ2-7, with 7 bases that match TRBD1. This CDR3 region has 13 residues. Trimming took 2 bases from V and 6 from J; bases not matched to a gene: 4. Germline V gene sequence: CDR1 MNHEY, CDR2 SVGAGI. The CDR3 loop reads CASSYKTGLEQYF. DNA of the CDR3: TGTGCCAGCAGTTACAAGACAGGGCTCGAGCAGTACTTC.

The chain couples TRBV4-3 to TRBJ1-2; 7 positions match TRBD1. The trim removed 1 base at V and 6 bases at J, leaving 8 bases unmatched. In germline, CDR1 is LGHNA, CDR2 YSLEER. The CDR3 runs 15 residues. The CDR3 loop reads CASSQVRGRPDGYTF. The CDR3 nucleotides read TGCGCCAGCAGCCAAGTAAGGGGGCGCCCCGATGGCTACACCTTC.

This chain uses TRBV6-5 with TRBJ1-4, with TRBD1 matching over 7 bases. The CDR3 is 15 residues long. Germline CDR1 MNHEY, CDR2 SVGAGI. J lost 5 bases, V lost 4 bases, and 7 bases had no gene match. Here the CDR3 DNA reads TGTGCCAGCAGTTCGGCGGACAGGCCGAATGAAAAACTGTTTTTT. Residues: CASSSADRPNEKLFF.

The chain employs TRBV19 and TRBJ1-2, with 7 bases identical to TRBD1. Germline CDR1 reads LNHDA; CDR2 reads SQIVND (reference sequence). The V segment lost 3 bases and the J segment 6 bases; nucleotides outside the gene matches: 4. This CDR3 region has 13 residues. The CDR3 spells CASSIDREHGYTF. The CDR3 bases are TGTGCCAGTAGTATCGACAGGGAGCATGGCTACACCTTC.

The chain joins TRBV18 to TRBJ2-7; D unclear. V was shortened by 3 bases and J by 0 bases, with 9 bases between the two germline ends. CDR3 length equals 14 residues. CDR1 KGHSH and CDR2 LQKENI come from the germline V gene. The chain's CDR3 is CASSPDSSSYEQYF. For the CDR3, the DNA is TGTGCCAGCTCACCCGACTCAAGCTCCTACGAGCAGTACTTC.

V and J are TRBV18 and TRBJ1-2, with a weak D call TRBD1 (6 bases). The CDR3 is 14 amino acids. In germline, CDR1 is KGHSH, CDR2 LQKENI. The V end lost 4 bases, the J end lost 3 bases, and 12 bases lay between the germline ends. The DNA for the CDR3 is TGTGCCAGCTCACAACGGGACACCTACTATGGCTACACCTTC. Translation gives CASSQRDTYYGYTF.

The CDR3 region has the DNA TGTGCCAGTAGCACAGGGGCCACTGAAGCTTTCTTT. It codes for CASSTGATEAFF. The V call is TRBV19, the J call TRBJ1-1, with 7 bases identical to TRBD1. CDR1 and CDR2 (germline): LNHDA, SQIVND (reference sequence). The J segment lost 4 bases and the V segment lost 6 bases, leaving 2 bases of the junction unmatched. This CDR3 contains 12 residues.

The chain links TRBV9 to TRBJ1-3, with D hard to call. Germline values: CDR1 SGDLS, CDR2 YYNGEE. The CDR3 has 16 amino acids. V gave up 0 bases and J gave up 3 bases, with 13 bases separating them. Here the CDR3 reads CASSVDGWALGNTIYF. The CDR3 DNA is TGTGCCAGCAGCGTAGATGGGTGGGCTCTTGGAAACACCATATATTTT.

The chain couples TRBV19 to TRBJ1-1; D gene unclear. The CDR3 has 13 residues. Trimming took 7 bases from V and 4 from J, leaving 13 bases between them. Germline values: CDR1 LNHDA, CDR2 SQIVND (reference sequence). The CDR3 DNA is TGTGCCAGTAATTGGGGAGTCGGCACTGAAGCTTTCTTT. Translated, it gives CASNWGVGTEAFF.

The chain links TRBV6-1 to TRBJ1-2, with TRBD1 identical over 7 bases. Unmatched junction bases numbered 11, after V lost 3 bases and J lost 4 bases. CDR1 and CDR2 (germline): MNHNS, SASEGT. The CDR3 has 16 amino acids. The CDR3 region has the DNA TGTGCCAGCAGTGACAACCACAGGGGTGGCTCCTATGGCTACACCTTC. As protein: CASSDNHRGGSYGYTF.

This sequence joins TRBV4-2 and TRBJ1-6; 8 positions match TRBD1. This CDR3 is 16 amino acids long. Germline V gene data show CDR1 as LGHNA and CDR2 as YNFKEQ. V lost 4 bases and J lost 13; bases outside the gene matches: 15. The CDR3 loop is CASSPDISGGASPLHF. The CDR3 bases are TGTGCCAGCAGCCCAGACATATCAGGGGGCGCCTCCCCCCTCCACTTT.

The rearrangement links TRBV10-1 to TRBJ2-1; TRBD1 matches 11 bases. The CDR3 extends over 13 amino acids. The germline gives CDR1 WNHNN, CDR2 SYGVQD (reference sequence). Trimming took 4 bases from V and 10 from J; bases not matched to a gene: 3. This chain's CDR3 is CASSGTGGDEQFF. CDR3 DNA sequence: TGCGCCAGCAGTGGGACAGGGGGCGACGAGCAGTTCTTC.

V usage is TRBV6-1 and J usage is TRBJ2-6; TRBD1 might be the D (5 bases). The ends were cut back, 1 base at V and 0 bases at J, with 13 bases in the middle. This CDR3 contains 18 residues. Germline V CDR1 and CDR2: MNHNS, SASEGT. The CDR3 bases are TGTGCCAGCAGTGAAGAGTACAGGAGTTACTCTGGGGCCAACGTCCTGACTTTC. Protein sequence: CASSEEYRSYSGANVLTF.

This chain links TRBV5-8 with TRBJ2-4, with D perhaps matching TRBD1 (5 bases). V shed 0 bases and J shed 6 bases, with 10 bases lying between them. The CDR3 contains 14 residues. Germline V gene sequence: CDR1 SGHTS, CDR2 YDEGEE. For the CDR3, the DNA is TGTGCCAGCAGCTTGGGTCAGGGTTTAAACATTCAGTACTTC. As protein: CASSLGQGLNIQYF.

This chain joins TRBV30 and TRBJ1-6; D gene ambiguous. Germline CDR1 reads GTSNPN; CDR2 reads SVGIG (reference sequence). Trimming cost V 3 bases and J 7 bases, with 10 bases left between them. The CDR3 is 13 residues long. The CDR3 bases are TGTGCCTGGAGACTGATGTGGAATTCACCCCTCCACTTT. Translation: CAWRLMWNSPLHF.

The J gene is TRBJ2-6, the V gene TRBV19; 7 nucleotides align to TRBD1. The V gene end was trimmed by 5 bases and the J gene end by 0 bases; junction bases not matched to a gene: 4. CDR1 and CDR2 from the germline V gene are LNHDA and SQIVND (reference sequence). This CDR3 comprises 16 residues. For the CDR3, the DNA is TGTGCCAGTAGTCCGGGACAGATCTCTGGGGCCAACGTCCTGACTTTC. This codes for CASSPGQISGANVLTF.

The chain carries TRBV7-6 and TRBJ2-1; perhaps TRBD2 as D (7 bases). The CDR3 is made up of 17 amino acids. The V and J ends lost 1 base and 7 bases respectively, with 20 bases between them. The germline V gene has CDR1 SGHVS and CDR2 FNYEAQ. The DNA for the CDR3 is TGTGCCAGCAGCTTAGGGGTGGGGGCGGGAGATTTGAATGAGCAGTTCTTC. This codes for CASSLGVGAGDLNEQFF.

Of note for this clone: One end of the junction is discordant with germline, which a read error may explain. This chain links TRBV28 with TRBJ1-6, with 7 bases identical to TRBD1. Germline V gene lookup returns CDR1 MDHEN and CDR2 SYDVKM. The CDR3 has 15 amino acids. The CDR3 coding sequence is TGTGCCAGCAGACGGACCGGGACAGTGGATTCCCCCCTCCACTTT. Its translation is CASRRTGTVDSPLHF.

The gene calls are TRBV28 and TRBJ2-2; 10 nucleotides agree with TRBD2. The CDR3 sequence is 14 residues long. J lost 4 bases, V lost 7 bases, and 3 bases had no gene match. CDR1 and CDR2 from the germline V gene are MDHEN and SYDVKM. This CDR3 is CASTSGRGTGELFF. CDR3 nucleotides: TGTGCCAGCACTAGCGGGAGAGGCACCGGGGAGCTGTTTTTT.

The rearrangement joins TRBV5-4 to TRBJ2-7, with D unresolved. Between the trimmed V and J ends, which lost 0 bases and 7 bases, there was a span of 11 bases. The germline CDR1 and CDR2 sequences are SGHNT and YYREEE (reference sequence). The CDR3 consists of 13 residues. Here the CDR3 DNA reads TGTGCCAGCAGCTTGGTCCCACCTCAGGAGCAGTACTTC. It specifies CASSLVPPQEQYF.

The rearrangement joins TRBV19 to TRBJ2-7; the D is unclear. CDR3 size: 16 residues. V was cut by 3 bases and J by 2 bases, with 17 bases left in between. Germline CDR1 reads LNHDA; CDR2 reads SQIVND (reference sequence). The CDR3 here is CASSMGFRVHPYEQYF. CDR3 in DNA: TGTGCCAGTAGTATGGGTTTTCGGGTCCACCCCTACGAGCAGTACTTC.

The chain carries TRBV10-3 and TRBJ2-7; D remains unclear. This CDR3 contains 13 residues. V was pared by 10 bases and J by 3 bases, with 16 bases between. Per germline, CDR1 ENHRY and CDR2 SYGVKD. This CDR3 is CASTDTANYEQYF. The CDR3 region has the DNA TGTGCCAGTACAGACACTGCCAACTACGAGCAGTACTTC.

The J gene is TRBJ2-3, the V gene TRBV6-6; possibly TRBD2 for D (7 bases). Germline CDR1 is MNHNY and CDR2 is SVGAGI (reference sequence). The CDR3 covers 14 residues. Trimming cost V 2 bases and J 6 bases, with 12 bases left between them. The DNA of the CDR3 is TGTGCCAGCAGTTACGGGGGGGCCGGGGATACGCAGTATTTT. Its translation: CASSYGGAGDTQYF.

This chain links TRBV5-4 with TRBJ2-5; D may be TRBD1 (5 bases). In germline, CDR1 is SGHNT, CDR2 YYREEE (reference sequence). The V and J ends lost 0 bases and 2 bases respectively, with 11 bases between them. CDR3 size: 15 residues. The CDR3 is CASSLAQGFQETQYF. CDR3 coding DNA: TGTGCCAGCAGCTTGGCCCAGGGCTTTCAAGAGACCCAGTACTTC. The full variable domain, rest sourced from reference TRBV5-4 and TRBJ2-5, is ETGVTQSPTHLIKTRGQQVTLRCSSQSGHNTVSWYQQALGQGPQFIFQYYREEENGRGNFPPRFSGLQFPNYSSELNVNALELDDSALYLCASSLAQGFQETQYFGPGTRLLVL.

This clone was recorded once. V gene TRBV28 combines with J gene TRBJ1-2; TRBD1 matches at 10 bases. Germline CDR1 and CDR2: MDHEN and SYDVKM. Trimming took 6 bases from V and 4 from J; bases not matched to a gene: 8. The CDR3 has 15 amino acids. The CDR3 here is CASRETGGRSYGYTF. The DNA of the CDR3 is TGTGCCAGCAGGGAGACAGGGGGCCGGTCCTATGGCTACACCTTC.

V is TRBV5-1 and J is TRBJ2-5; 8 bases agree with TRBD1. The J call could be wrong; TRBJ2-7 is a better fit for the DNA end. This CDR3 region has 16 residues. CDR1 is SGHRS and CDR2 is YFSETQ in the germline V gene. The CDR3 loop reads CASSLCQGAISYEQYF. As DNA, the CDR3 is TGCGCCAGCAGCTTGTGTCAGGGGGCCATTTCCTACGAGCAGTACTTC.

V and J are TRBV30 and TRBJ2-5; D is ambiguous. Trimming shortened V by 1 base and J by 2 bases, and 17 bases separated the two germline ends. Germline CDR1 reads GTSNPN; CDR2 reads SVGIG (reference sequence). The CDR3 covers 16 residues. CDR3 in DNA: TGTGCCTGGAGTGGTACCCACTCCCACAGTCAAGAGACCCAGTACTTC. As protein: CAWSGTHSHSQETQYF.

V is TRBV25-1 and J is TRBJ2-2, with 7 bases fitting TRBD2. Germline V gene data show CDR1 as MGHDK and CDR2 as SYGVNS. J gave up 1 base and V 5 bases, and 4 bases lay outside the gene matches. CDR3 length: 15 amino acids. CDR3 DNA: TGTGCCAGCAGTTCCCCGGGGGGGAACACCGGGGAGCTGTTTTTT. This sequence encodes CASSSPGGNTGELFF.

V is TRBV4-1 and J is TRBJ2-7; 7 bases map to TRBD2. With 2 bases clipped from V and 2 bases from J, the junction kept 9 bases outside the gene matches. This CDR3 has 16 residues. Germline CDR1 is MGHRA and CDR2 is YSYEKL. CDR3 sequence: CASSQSARDYPYEQYF. The CDR3 DNA sequence: TGCGCCAGCAGCCAATCGGCTCGGGACTACCCCTACGAGCAGTACTTC.